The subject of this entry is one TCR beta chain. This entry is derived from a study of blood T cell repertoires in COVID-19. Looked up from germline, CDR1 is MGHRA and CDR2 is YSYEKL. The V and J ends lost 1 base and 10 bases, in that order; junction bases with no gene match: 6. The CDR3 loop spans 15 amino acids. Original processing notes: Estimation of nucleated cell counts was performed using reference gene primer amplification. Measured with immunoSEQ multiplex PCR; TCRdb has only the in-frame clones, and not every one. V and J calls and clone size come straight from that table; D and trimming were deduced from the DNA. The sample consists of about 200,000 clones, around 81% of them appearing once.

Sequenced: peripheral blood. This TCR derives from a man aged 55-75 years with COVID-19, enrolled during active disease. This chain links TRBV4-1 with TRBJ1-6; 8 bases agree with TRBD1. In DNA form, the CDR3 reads TGCGCCAGCAGCCAAGGCCAGGGGGCAGGGTCACCCCTCCACTTT. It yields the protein CASSQGQGAGSPLHF.